The clone carrying this T cell receptor (beta chain) was picked up a small number of times. Its antigen is not identified. V was cut by 7 bases and J by 8 bases, with 15 bases left in between. The CDR3 totals 13 residues. Prepared libraries of TCR beta cDNA carried unique molecular identifiers. Input amounts of roughly 1 to 10 million T cells were used. These gave around 500,000 cDNA molecules, so each molecule approximated one T cell. In TCRdb, the PCR reads were re-called with MiXCR into one record per CDR3 protein. The repertoire consists of about 430,000 distinct CDR3 sequences, with 30% to 40% occurring once and the leading ten covering 7.5% to 8.5%. This sample was included in a study of post-analysis software for immune sequencing data. About the research overall: The patients showed relapsing-remitting, secondary progressive and progressive-relapsing multiple sclerosis courses. General study points: TRBV5-6, TRBV5-1 and TRBV20-1 belonged to a set of roughly five TRBV segments that were more frequent in patients than controls. The authors found that F measure strongly co-clustered same-batch samples.

The sequenced sample consisted of blood. The sequence came from a girl aged 2-10 years with multiple sclerosis. The chain joins TRBV12-3 or TRBV12-4 to TRBJ2-1, with no clear D. DNA for the CDR3: TGTGCCAGCACCTTTGGGGTGGTTGATGAGCAGTTCTTC. Its protein is CASTFGVVDEQFF.